Listed below are T cell receptor beta chains from one sample, sequenced in a study of shared clonotypes between healthy human individuals. Clones were sequenced by immunoSEQ multiplex PCR, and TCRdb holds only the in-frame ones, with some missing. The profile shows about 2 million clones, about 95% of them singletons. Sample: naive CD8+ T cells sorted from blood. These TCRs come from a man aged 18 to 35 in good health. Both conserved end residues are part of each CDR3. D genes are given only for firm matches.

J gene,D gene,V gene,CDR3 protein,CDR3 DNA
TRBJ2-7,NA,TRBV7-2,CASSPVPGYEQYF,TGTGCCAGCAGCCCCGTCCCTGGTTACGAGCAGTACTTC
TRBJ2-2,TRBD2,TRBV9,CASSVAPSGGAGTGELFF,TGTGCCAGCAGCGTAGCTCCTAGCGGGGGGGCAGGCACCGGGGAGCTGTTTTTT
TRBJ2-1,NA,TRBV5-1,CASSLSAGEQFF,TGCGCCAGCAGCTTGAGCGCAGGTGAGCAGTTCTTC
TRBJ2-1,NA,TRBV29-1,CSVLFLASIWNEQFF,TGCAGCGTTTTATTTCTAGCCAGCATCTGGAATGAGCAGTTCTTC
TRBJ2-5,NA,TRBV6-6,CASSTGSETQYF,TGTGCCAGCAGTACAGGGAGCGAGACCCAGTACTTC
TRBJ2-3,TRBD2,TRBV9,CASSVDPGLAGAGDTQYF,TGTGCCAGCAGCGTCGATCCCGGACTAGCGGGAGCCGGGGATACGCAGTATTTT
TRBJ1-2,NA,TRBV5-1,CASSLENGPTISTF,TGCGCCAGCAGCTTGGAAAATGGTCCGACAATCTCCACCTTC
TRBJ2-3,TRBD2,TRBV28,CASSPPARDYTDTQYF,TGTGCCAGCAGTCCCCCCGCCCGGGACTACACAGATACGCAGTATTTT
TRBJ2-7,NA,TRBV11-2,CASSFRRSYEQYF,TGTGCCAGCAGCTTCCGACGGAGCTACGAGCAGTACTTC
TRBJ1-4,TRBD1,TRBV19,CASPGQGLVCEKLFF,TGTGCCAGTCCGGGACAGGGCTTGGTTTGTGAAAAACTGTTTTTT
TRBJ2-1,NA,TRBV9,CASRRLGVDEQFF,TGTGCCAGCAGACGGCTAGGAGTCGATGAGCAGTTCTTC
TRBJ2-1,TRBD1,TRBV11-2,CASSFSGQGRLNEQFF,TGTGCCAGCAGCTTTTCCGGACAGGGTAGATTAAATGAGCAGTTCTTC
TRBJ2-3,NA,TRBV7-8,CASSLGGTSTDTQYF,TGTGCCAGCAGCTTAGGTGGGACTAGCACAGATACGCAGTATTTT
TRBJ2-1,TRBD1,TRBV18,CASSPEGAFADEQFF,TGTGCCAGCTCACCAGAGGGGGCATTTGCAGATGAGCAGTTCTTC
TRBJ2-7,TRBD2,TRBV7-2,CASSLAGGTYEQYF,TGTGCCAGCAGCCTAGCGGGGGGGACCTACGAGCAGTACTTC
TRBJ2-1,NA,TRBV6-5,CASSYGPSSYNEQFF,TGTGCCAGCAGTTACGGTCCCAGCTCCTACAATGAGCAGTTCTTC